One and the same sample provided the 30 T cell receptor beta chains below, sequenced in a study of Graves' ophthalmopathy and Graves' hyperthyroidism. Amplification from RNA transcripts yielded the TCR beta CDR3 regions. In the first round, RT-PCR was carried out with HTBI primers, and a multiplex PCR formed the second round. TCRdb re-derived calls from the multiplex PCR reads in MiXCR, one entry per CDR3 protein. The sample holds 150,000 to 200,000 distinct CDR3 sequences, 39% seen once. The sequencing sample was made of peripheral blood. These receptors were taken from a man aged 25-45 years with Graves' ophthalmopathy.

The count of this clonotype is one. The chain recombines TRBV7-8 with TRBJ2-7; 9 bases agree with TRBD1. Germline-derived CDR1 and CDR2 are SGHVS and FQNEAQ. The V segment lost 5 bases and the J segment 6 bases; nucleotides outside the gene matches: 8. The CDR3 extends over 14 amino acids. The CDR3 sequence is CASSTPGTGTEQYF. CDR3 in DNA: TGTGCCAGCAGCACCCCCGGGACAGGGACCGAGCAGTACTTC.

This clonotype was found a few times. V gene TRBV6-1 combines with J gene TRBJ1-2; TRBD1 matches 8 bases. The V gene's germline CDR1 is MNHNS and CDR2 SASEGT. V shed 7 bases and J 0 bases; nucleotides not matched to a gene: 4. The CDR3 length is 14 residues. The CDR3 coding sequence is TGTGCCAGCACTGTACAGGGGGCTAACTATGGCTACACCTTC. As protein: CASTVQGANYGYTF.

The chain recombines TRBV28 with TRBJ1-5; no reliable D call. The CDR3 extends over 14 amino acids. V was pared by 6 bases and J by 2 bases, with 11 bases between. Germline CDR1 and CDR2: MDHEN and SYDVKM. The CDR3 coding sequence is TGTGCCAGCAGACCATTCTCCGGCAATCAGCCCCAGCATTTT. Encoded protein: CASRPFSGNQPQHF.

This clonotype appeared many times. The V call is TRBV27, the J call TRBJ1-5; 10 bases are a match to TRBD1. J was trimmed by 1 base and V by 6 bases; bases with no gene match: 9. The V gene's germline CDR1 is MNHEY and CDR2 SMNVEV (reference sequence). The CDR3 consists of 17 residues. CDR3 DNA: TGTGCCAGCAGACGGGACAGGGGTATTGGAAGCAATCAGCCCCAGCATTTT. This translates into CASRRDRGIGSNQPQHF.

This clonotype turned up a few times. The rearrangement links TRBV7-2 to TRBJ1-1, with a possible D match to TRBD1 (5 bases). From germline, CDR1 is SGHTA and CDR2 FQGNSA. The V end lost 5 bases, the J end lost 7 bases, and 14 bases lay between the germline ends. The CDR3 has 13 amino acids. CDR3: CASSSKWGIEAFF. The CDR3 region has the DNA TGTGCCAGCAGCAGCAAATGGGGGATTGAAGCTTTCTTT.

The genes are TRBV6-2 or TRBV6-3 and TRBJ2-2; 7 bases are a match to TRBD1. Germline V lookup: CDR1 MNHEY, CDR2 SVGEGT. The V segment lost 6 bases and the J segment 0 bases; nucleotides outside the gene matches: 10. The CDR3 sequence is 17 residues long. In DNA form, the CDR3 reads TGTGCCAGCAGCCATCCTACAGGGGAGACGAACACCGGGGAGCTGTTTTTT. Protein: CASSHPTGETNTGELFF.

Ten or more counts support this clonotype. The chain combines TRBV20-1 with TRBJ1-2; no definite D call. CDR3 length: 12 residues. Germline V lookup: CDR1 DFQATT, CDR2 SNEGSKA (reference sequence). V was cut by 4 bases and J by 3 bases, with 9 bases left in between. The CDR3 spells CSATDGYYGYTF. The CDR3 region has the DNA TGCAGTGCTACTGACGGATACTATGGCTACACCTTC.

The V call is TRBV7-2, the J call TRBJ2-5, with D possibly being TRBD1 (5 bases). V was clipped by 5 bases and J by 6 bases, with 19 bases between them. Germline loops: CDR1 SGHTA, CDR2 FQGNSA. The CDR3 runs 15 residues. CDR3 coding DNA: TGTGCCAGCAGCCCATCTCGGACATCGCCACAGACCCAGTACTTC. Amino acids: CASSPSRTSPQTQYF.

The V call is TRBV27, the J call TRBJ1-5, with no clear D. Deletions cut 8 bases from V and 7 bases from J, with 12 bases between. The CDR3 spans 12 residues. CDR1 and CDR2 (germline): MNHEY, SMNVEV (reference sequence). The CDR3 loop reads CASGEILQPQHF. The CDR3 bases are TGTGCCAGCGGCGAGATCTTACAGCCCCAGCATTTT.

The chain carries TRBV6-2 or TRBV6-3 and TRBJ2-5, with D possibly TRBD1 on 6 matching bases. V lost 5 bases to trimming and J lost 5 bases, with 12 bases between them. Per germline, CDR1 MNHEY and CDR2 SVGEGT. This CDR3 spans 13 amino acids. The CDR3 protein is CASSIDRWETQYF. DNA of the CDR3: TGTGCCAGCAGTATCGACAGGTGGGAGACCCAGTACTTC.

The table lists this clonotype with a few counts. This sequence joins TRBV30 and TRBJ2-5, with 8 bases identical to TRBD1. J gave up 4 bases and V 8 bases, and 15 bases lay outside the gene matches. The CDR3 covers 15 residues. The germline gives CDR1 GTSNPN, CDR2 SVGIG (reference sequence). The CDR3 loop is CARTGPPGGRETQYF. The CDR3, as DNA: TGTGCCCGGACAGGGCCCCCCGGTGGGAGAGAGACCCAGTACTTC.

This clonotype was detected many times. This sequence joins TRBV7-2 and TRBJ1-1; 9 bases are shared with TRBD1. J was trimmed by 4 bases and V by 7 bases; bases with no gene match: 10. The germline gives CDR1 SGHTA, CDR2 FQGNSA. The CDR3 has 15 amino acids. CDR3 amino acids: CASTILGTGFTEAFF. The CDR3 DNA is TGTGCCAGCACCATCTTAGGGACAGGGTTCACTGAAGCTTTCTTT.

This chain connects TRBV5-5 to TRBJ1-1, with 8 bases lining up with TRBD1. CDR3 length: 15 residues. Germline V gene sequence: CDR1 SGHKS, CDR2 YYEKEE (reference sequence). The junction had 5 bases not matched to a gene; V was cut back by 0 bases and J by 4 bases. The CDR3 here is CASSLDPGGVTEAFF. CDR3 coding DNA: TGTGCCAGCAGCTTGGATCCAGGGGGCGTCACTGAAGCTTTCTTT.

V usage is TRBV6-2 or TRBV6-3 and J usage is TRBJ1-1; a possible D gene is TRBD1 (6 bases). This CDR3 is 15 amino acids long. Germline V gene sequence: CDR1 MNHEY, CDR2 SVGEGT. V was clipped by 5 bases and J by 1 base, with 14 bases between them. In nucleotides, the CDR3 is TGTGCCAGCAGTCGAGGACAGTTTCAGAACACTGAAGCTTTCTTT. Protein product: CASSRGQFQNTEAFF.

The genes are TRBV18 and TRBJ1-2; D remains unclear. The length of the CDR3 is 13 residues. V gave up 6 bases and J gave up 6 bases, with 14 bases separating them. CDR1 is KGHSH and CDR2 is LQKENI in the germline V gene. Written as DNA, the CDR3 is TGTGCCAGCTCTAAGAACCTCTTGGATGGCTACACCTTC. As protein: CASSKNLLDGYTF.

This clonotype came up many times. The genes are TRBV12-3 or TRBV12-4 and TRBJ2-2; maybe TRBD2 (6 bases). The CDR3 sequence is 16 residues long. The V end lost 6 bases, the J end lost 1 base, and 15 bases lay between the germline ends. CDR3 in DNA: TGTGCCAGCAGCCCTCAGGGAGGATGGAACACCGGGGAGCTGTTTTTT. Its translation is CASSPQGGWNTGELFF.

The V call is TRBV6-2 or TRBV6-3, the J call TRBJ2-2; TRBD1 agrees at 8 bases. The CDR3 extends over 16 amino acids. Germline CDR1 MNHEY, CDR2 SVGEGT. V lost 6 bases and J lost 0; bases outside the gene matches: 6. The CDR3 protein is CASRELQGANTGELFF. For the CDR3, the DNA is TGTGCCAGCAGGGAATTACAGGGGGCGAACACCGGGGAGCTGTTTTTT.

This chain connects TRBV2 to TRBJ1-2, with D unclear. The V end was cut by 1 base, the J end by 3 bases, with 6 bases between. Germline V gene lookup returns CDR1 SNHLY and CDR2 FYNNEI. The CDR3 loop spans 13 amino acids. In DNA form, the CDR3 reads TGTGCCAGCAGTGAAGGGGGTTACTATGGCTACACCTTC. Its protein product is CASSEGGYYGYTF.

This chain links TRBV6-1 with TRBJ1-2; weak D call: TRBD1 (6 bases). The CDR3 is made up of 13 amino acids. Per germline, CDR1 MNHNS and CDR2 SASEGT. V was trimmed by 1 base and J by 8 bases, leaving 11 bases between them. CDR3 DNA sequence: TGTGCCAGCAGTGAAGGGACAGTGCGAGGCTACACCTTC. Translating it yields CASSEGTVRGYTF.

This clonotype has just a few counts. The chain uses TRBV5-1 and TRBJ1-1, with 8 bases identical to TRBD1. Trimming removed 7 bases from V and 1 base from J; junction bases left unmatched: 9. This CDR3 region has 15 residues. Germline lookup yields CDR1 SGHRS and CDR2 YFSETQ. The CDR3 nucleotides are TGCGCCAGCGGCGGGACAGGTAGAACGAACACTGAAGCTTTCTTT. Its translation is CASGGTGRTNTEAFF.

The rearrangement uses TRBV7-8 and TRBJ2-7; 9 nucleotides line up with TRBD1. The CDR3 loop spans 15 amino acids. With 2 bases clipped from V and 7 bases from J, the junction kept 9 bases outside the gene matches. Germline CDR1 and CDR2: SGHVS and FQNEAQ. In DNA form, the CDR3 reads TGTGCCAGCAGCTTAAAGGGACAGGGTGTGTATGAGCAGTACTTC. Encoded protein: CASSLKGQGVYEQYF.

This clonotype was seen ten or more times. The genes are TRBV28 and TRBJ1-5, with D possibly being TRBD1 (5 bases). V lost 10 bases to trimming and J lost 0 bases, with 13 bases between them. This CDR3 contains 14 residues. CDR1 MDHEN and CDR2 SYDVKM come from the germline V gene. DNA for the CDR3: TGTGCCAACTCCCAGGGTGGTAGCAATCAGCCCCAGCATTTT. Translation gives CANSQGGSNQPQHF.

This clonotype was detected many times. J is TRBJ2-4 and V is TRBV29-1, with a possible D match to TRBD2 (7 bases). Germline CDR1 reads SQVTM; CDR2 reads ANQGSEA. V dropped 6 bases and J dropped 8 bases, with 26 bases sitting between them. The CDR3 totals 16 residues. The CDR3 DNA sequence: TGCAGCGTCCGCTCCTTCGATGGGGGGGCGCGGGACATTCAGTACTTC. Amino acid sequence: CSVRSFDGGARDIQYF.

The chain has TRBV11-2 and TRBJ1-2; no clear D. V lost 5 bases to trimming and J lost 6 bases, with 13 bases between them. This CDR3 comprises 13 residues. In germline, CDR1 is SGHAT, CDR2 FQNNGV. CDR3 protein: CASSPSPQNGYTF. In nucleotides, the CDR3 is TGTGCCAGCAGCCCTTCCCCACAGAATGGCTACACCTTC.

Ten or more counts support this clonotype. V usage is TRBV5-1 and J usage is TRBJ2-2; TRBD2 might be the D (5 bases). The CDR3 is made up of 15 amino acids. Germline V gene data show CDR1 as SGHRS and CDR2 as YFSETQ. Deletions cut 4 bases from V and 3 bases from J, with 13 bases between. The CDR3 bases are TGCGCCAGCAGCACCGGGGTTTTGGACACCGGGGAGCTGTTTTTT. This gives the protein CASSTGVLDTGELFF.

The chain carries TRBV7-2 and TRBJ2-7, with TRBD2 matching 9 bases. With 6 bases clipped from V and 2 bases from J, the junction kept 5 bases outside the gene matches. Germline CDR1 SGHTA, CDR2 FQGNSA. This CDR3 contains 14 residues. CDR3 sequence (DNA): TGTGCCAGCAGGGGACTAGCCAGGCCCTACGAGCAGTACTTC. It codes for CASRGLARPYEQYF.

This clonotype was found many times. The chain has TRBV24-1 and TRBJ2-5; D ambiguous. This CDR3 region has 12 residues. Trimming pared 4 bases from V and 5 bases from J, leaving 7 bases between. CDR1 is KGHDR and CDR2 is SFDVKD in the germline V gene. Here the CDR3 reads CATSENTETQYF. CDR3 nucleotides: TGTGCCACCAGTGAAAACACGGAGACCCAGTACTTC.

The chain joins TRBV6-1 to TRBJ2-7, with 9 bases fitting TRBD2. The V segment lost 6 bases and the J segment 2 bases; nucleotides outside the gene matches: 8. Germline V gives CDR1 MNHNS, CDR2 SASEGT. The CDR3 has 15 amino acids. CDR3 residues: CASSAPTSGTYEQYF. For the CDR3, the DNA is TGTGCCAGCAGCGCGCCGACTAGCGGTACCTACGAGCAGTACTTC.

V and J are TRBV12-3 or TRBV12-4 and TRBJ1-2; 9 nucleotides align to TRBD1. V lost 7 bases, J lost 10 bases, and 10 bases stayed unmatched. The CDR3 is made up of 13 amino acids. This CDR3 is CASKGTGIPNYTF. CDR3 DNA sequence: TGTGCCAGCAAGGGGACAGGGATCCCAAACTACACCTTC.

The chain is built from TRBV5-1 and TRBJ1-2, with D unresolved. CDR1 and CDR2 (germline): SGHRS, YFSETQ. This CDR3 has 14 residues. The V and J ends lost 5 bases and 2 bases respectively, with 13 bases between them. The CDR3 DNA sequence: TGCGCCAGCAGAATGGGGAGCTTAAACTATGGCTACACCTTC. It encodes CASRMGSLNYGYTF.